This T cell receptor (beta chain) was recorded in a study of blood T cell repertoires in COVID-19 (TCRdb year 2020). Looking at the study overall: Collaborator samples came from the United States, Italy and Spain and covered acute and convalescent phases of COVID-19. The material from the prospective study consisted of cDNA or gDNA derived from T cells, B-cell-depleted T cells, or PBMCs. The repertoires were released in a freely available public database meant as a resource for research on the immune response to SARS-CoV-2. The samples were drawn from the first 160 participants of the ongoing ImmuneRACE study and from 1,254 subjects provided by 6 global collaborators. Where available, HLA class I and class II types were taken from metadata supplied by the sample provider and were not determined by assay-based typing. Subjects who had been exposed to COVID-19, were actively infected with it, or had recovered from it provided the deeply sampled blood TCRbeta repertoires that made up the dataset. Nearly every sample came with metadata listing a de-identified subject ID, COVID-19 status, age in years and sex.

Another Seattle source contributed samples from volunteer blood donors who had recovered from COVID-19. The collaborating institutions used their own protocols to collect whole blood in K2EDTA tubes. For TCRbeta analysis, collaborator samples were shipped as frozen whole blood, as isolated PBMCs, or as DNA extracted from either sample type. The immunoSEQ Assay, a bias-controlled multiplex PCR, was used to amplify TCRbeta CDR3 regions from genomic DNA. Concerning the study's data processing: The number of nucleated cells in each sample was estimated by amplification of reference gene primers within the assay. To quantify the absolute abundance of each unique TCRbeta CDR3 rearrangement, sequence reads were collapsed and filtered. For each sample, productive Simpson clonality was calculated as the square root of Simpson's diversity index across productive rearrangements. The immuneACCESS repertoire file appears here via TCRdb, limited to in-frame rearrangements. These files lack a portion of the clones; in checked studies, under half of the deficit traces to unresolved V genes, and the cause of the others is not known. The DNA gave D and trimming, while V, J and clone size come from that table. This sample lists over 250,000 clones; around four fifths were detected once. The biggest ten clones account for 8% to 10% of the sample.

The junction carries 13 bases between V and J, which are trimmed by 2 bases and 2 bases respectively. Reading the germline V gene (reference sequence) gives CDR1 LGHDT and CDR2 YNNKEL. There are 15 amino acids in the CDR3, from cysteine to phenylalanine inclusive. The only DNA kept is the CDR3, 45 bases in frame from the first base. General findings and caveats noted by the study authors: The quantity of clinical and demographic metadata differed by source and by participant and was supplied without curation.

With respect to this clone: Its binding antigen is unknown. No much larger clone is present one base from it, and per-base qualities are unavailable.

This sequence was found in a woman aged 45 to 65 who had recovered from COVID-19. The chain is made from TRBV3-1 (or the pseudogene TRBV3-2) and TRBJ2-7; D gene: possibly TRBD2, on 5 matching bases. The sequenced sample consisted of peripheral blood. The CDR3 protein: CASSQRRSSTYEQYF. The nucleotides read TGTGCCAGCAGCCAAAGGAGGTCATCGACCTACGAGCAGTACTTC.